This TCR beta chain was documented in a study of shared clonotypes between healthy human individuals. At the level of the study: Donors were a couple of women and a few men aged 18 to 49.

In germline, CDR1 is SQVTM, CDR2 ANQGSEA. The ends lost 6 bases at V and 6 bases at J; junction bases unmatched: 12. CDR3 size: 16 residues. Notes on this clone: What it binds is not known.

Each cell subset's genomic DNA was divided evenly among several immunoSEQ plates. This table comes from immunoSEQ multiplex PCR, and its TCRdb copy is limited to in-frame clones, with some not included. Here the sample spans some 2,500,000 clones, about nine tenths being singletons. Study-wide points: Naive subsets generally had larger estimated richness than memory subsets. Naive CD4 clonotypes were shared across a few donors at 4.5% to 6%.

The rearrangement links TRBV29-1 to TRBJ2-3, with 13 positions matching TRBD2. Sequencing was carried out using naive CD4+ T cells from PBMCs. Indicated subset: CD45RA+ positively selected. The receptor's source is a man aged 18 to 30 in good health. Some clones in this sample may be carry-over from other donors' samples. The CDR3 DNA is TGCAGCGTGGCCGGGACTAGCGGGATGGATTGGGATACGCAGTATTTT. Translation: CSVAGTSGMDWDTQYF.